This T cell receptor (beta chain) was sequenced for a study of T cell changes during pregnancy in multiple sclerosis (dated by TCRdb to about 2019). For context, the study as a whole: The study looked at changes in the T cell repertoire across pregnancy in women with multiple sclerosis.

This clone was recorded only once. Its antigen remains undetermined. There are no base qualities to consult, and no much larger clone falls within one base. Library creation used the immunoSEQ multiplex PCR assay. In TCRdb, the immuneACCESS table is reduced to in-frame sequences with V and J assigned. These tables do not hold every clone; where another copy was compared, an unresolved V gene accounts for under half, and the others remain unexplained. Recorded for this sample are tens of thousands of clones; more than 90% of them occurred a single time. Approximately 2.1% of the sample is in the top ten clones. The specimen comprised peripheral blood, sampled in the second trimester of pregnancy. This receptor was obtained from a female donor in good health, enrolled as a control in a pregnancy study.

CDR3 region: CASSPGLAGGAQYF. The nucleotide sequence reads as follows: TGTGCCAGCAGCCCAGGACTAGCGGGGGGCGCCCAGTACTTC. The chain employs TRBV5-6 and TRBJ2-5, with 14 central nucleotides matching TRBD2. Looking up the germline V gene yields CDR1 SGHDT and CDR2 YYEEEE. The CDR3 holds 14 amino acids from the cysteine to the phenylalanine. Left in the record is the CDR3 DNA by itself, 42 bases read in frame from the first base. V is pruned by 4 bases and J by 9 bases, leaving 5 bases of the junction without a gene match.